One sample yielded the 31 T cell receptor beta chains listed below, sequenced in a study of cytomegalovirus exposure and HLA in healthy donors. The PCR made use of 60 Vbeta and 13 Jbeta primers. Generated by immunoSEQ multiplex PCR, the TCRdb table keeps only in-frame clones and is missing some. The sample contains about 93,000 clones, 78% of which appear only once. Material for sequencing was PBMCs. The receptors shown here come from a woman in her 40s in good health and CMV-seronegative.

V is TRBV18 and J is TRBJ2-7; possibly TRBD1 for D (6 bases). V lost 3 bases to trimming and J lost 2 bases, with 8 bases between them. This CDR3 spans 13 amino acids. Germline V gives CDR1 KGHSH, CDR2 LQKENI. CDR3 sequence: CASSPKGAYEQYF. The CDR3 coding sequence is TGTGCCAGCTCACCGAAGGGGGCCTACGAGCAGTACTTC.

The rearrangement uses TRBV29-1 and TRBJ2-5, with D hard to call. With 3 bases removed from V and 5 bases from J, the gap between germline ends came to 13 bases. Germline CDR1 and CDR2: SQVTM and ANQGSEA. This CDR3 contains 13 residues. The CDR3 DNA reads as TGCAGCGTTGATATCCGAGTGTTCGAGACCCAGTACTTC. This translates into CSVDIRVFETQYF.

The chain couples TRBV28 to TRBJ1-3; weak D call: TRBD1 (5 bases). The ends were cut back, 1 base at V and 7 bases at J, with 8 bases in the middle. Germline loops: CDR1 MDHEN, CDR2 SYDVKM. The CDR3 extends over 13 amino acids. The CDR3 DNA reads TGTGCCAGCAGTTTATCAGGGAGGAACACCATATATTTT. This sequence encodes CASSLSGRNTIYF.

A few counts support this clone. The chain links TRBV27 to TRBJ1-1; D may be TRBD1 (5 bases). V lost 3 bases and J lost 2, with 10 bases in between. CDR1 is MNHEY and CDR2 is SMNVEV in the germline V gene (reference sequence). The CDR3 has 14 amino acids. The CDR3 DNA is TGTGCCAGCAGTTTGGGGCAGGTCAACACTGAAGCTTTCTTT. Encoded protein: CASSLGQVNTEAFF.

This sequence joins TRBV13 and TRBJ1-6; tentatively, D is TRBD1 (6 bases). Deletions cut 5 bases from V and 0 bases from J, with 11 bases between. Per germline, CDR1 PRHDT and CDR2 FYEKMQ (reference sequence). The CDR3 covers 16 residues. CDR3 DNA: TGTGCCAGCAGCCTCGGACAGAGCTCCTATAATTCACCCCTCCACTTT. Translation gives CASSLGQSSYNSPLHF.

V usage is TRBV28 and J usage is TRBJ1-5, with D maybe TRBD1 (5 bases). CDR1 and CDR2 from the germline V gene are MDHEN and SYDVKM. The CDR3 totals 14 residues. V lost 1 base, J lost 1 base, and 5 bases lay in between. The DNA of the CDR3 is TGTGCCAGCAGTTTATCAGGGAGCAATCAGCCCCAGCATTTT. This sequence encodes CASSLSGSNQPQHF.

This clone showed up just once. This sequence joins TRBV5-6 and TRBJ2-7, with D tentatively TRBD1 (5 bases). Looked up from germline, CDR1 is SGHDT and CDR2 is YYEEEE. Deletions cut 2 bases from V and 3 bases from J, with 9 bases between. This CDR3 is built from 13 residues. CDR3 nucleotide sequence: TGTGCCAGCAGCTTAGGGGTCTACTACGAGCAGTACTTC. This encodes CASSLGVYYEQYF.

CDR3 sequence (DNA): TGTGCCAGCAGCTCGGGTGTAGGGGGTGGCCCTCACTACGAGCAGTACTTC. Amino acids: CASSSGVGGGPHYEQYF. The rearrangement links TRBV7-9 to TRBJ2-7; D possibly corresponds to TRBD1 (6 bases). The V and J ends lost 4 bases and 3 bases respectively, with 22 bases between them. CDR3 length: 17 residues. Germline CDR1 is SEHNR and CDR2 is FQNEAQ (reference sequence).

This chain links TRBV7-9 with TRBJ1-5; 8 positions agree with TRBD1. Germline V lookup: CDR1 SEHNR, CDR2 FQNEAQ (reference sequence). Germline trimming cut 5 bases from V and 1 base from J; bases unmatched to any gene: 10. This CDR3 is built from 17 residues. The CDR3 DNA is TGTGCCAGCAGCCGGGGAACACAGGGGGAGAGCAATCAGCCCCAGCATTTT. Its protein product is CASSRGTQGESNQPQHF. The full variable domain, completed using reference TRBV7-9 and TRBJ1-5, is DTGVSQNPRHKITKRGQNVTFRCDPISEHNRLYWYRQTLGQGPEFLTYFQNEAQLEKSRLLSDRFSAERPKGSFSTLEIQRTEQGDSAMYLCASSRGTQGESNQPQHFGDGTRLSIL.

V gene TRBV6-1 combines with J gene TRBJ1-2; D is undetermined. The germline gives CDR1 MNHNS, CDR2 SASEGT. Trimming left V 7 bases short and J 1 base short, with 13 bases between. The CDR3 runs 14 residues. CDR3: CASTPEGSNYGYTF. The CDR3 DNA is TGTGCCAGCACCCCAGAGGGCAGTAACTATGGCTACACCTTC.

In this sample, this clone turned up a few times. CDR3 in amino acids: CASSLASGMNTEAFF. The CDR3 DNA is TGCGCCAGCAGCCTAGCCTCGGGCATGAACACTGAAGCTTTCTTT. The chain employs TRBV5-1 and TRBJ1-1; D ambiguous. V lost 4 bases, J lost 0 bases, and 13 bases lay in between. CDR1 SGHRS and CDR2 YFSETQ come from the germline V gene. The CDR3 runs to 15 residues. Filled out from reference TRBV5-1 and TRBJ1-1, the complete variable domain reads KAGVTQTPRYLIKTRGQQVTLSCSPISGHRSVSWYQQTPGQGLQFLFEYFSETQRNKGNFPGRFSGRQFSNSRSEMNVSTLELGDSALYLCASSLASGMNTEAFFGQGTRLTVV.

This clone was recorded a few times. This chain links TRBV11-3 with TRBJ2-1, with a tentative D call TRBD2 (7 bases). V dropped 5 bases and J dropped 3 bases, with 20 bases sitting between them. This CDR3 has 17 amino acids. Germline V lookup: CDR1 SGHNT, CDR2 YENEEA. This chain's CDR3 is CASSPFRGEGHYNEQFF. The CDR3 DNA reads as TGTGCCAGCAGCCCCTTTAGGGGGGAGGGCCACTACAATGAGCAGTTCTTC.

In this sample, this clone turned up once. The chain joins TRBV5-1 to TRBJ2-2; 7 nucleotides line up with TRBD2. The length of the CDR3 is 12 residues. V gave up 5 bases and J gave up 6 bases; unmatched junction bases: 1. Germline CDR1 is SGHRS and CDR2 is YFSETQ. The CDR3 sequence: CASRRGSGELFF. CDR3 DNA: TGCGCCAGCAGGCGGGGGTCCGGGGAGCTGTTTTTT.

The rearrangement joins TRBV18 to TRBJ2-7, with 7 bases that match TRBD2. After removal of 2 bases from V and 6 bases from J, the junction contained 13 bases not matched to a gene. CDR1 KGHSH and CDR2 LQKENI come from the germline V gene. CDR3 size: 16 residues. CDR3 DNA: TGTGCCAGCTCACCAAATCGGGGCGGGGGTACGATCGAGCAGTACTTC. Translating it yields CASSPNRGGGTIEQYF.

The chain has TRBV7-9 and TRBJ2-6; TRBD1 matches 9 bases. The junction had 11 bases not matched to a gene; V was cut back by 5 bases and J by 6 bases. CDR1 and CDR2 from the germline V gene are SEHNR and FQNEAQ (reference sequence). The CDR3 runs to 17 residues. In DNA, the CDR3 is TGTGCCAGCAGCCGTGACAGGGGGGCTTCTATGGCCAACGTCCTGACTTTC. Its protein product is CASSRDRGASMANVLTF.

This chain joins TRBV5-1 and TRBJ2-7, with 9 bases lining up with TRBD1. J was trimmed by 6 bases and V by 4 bases; bases with no gene match: 11. Germline V CDR1 and CDR2: SGHRS, YFSETQ. The CDR3 has 15 residues. DNA of the CDR3: TGCGCCAGCAGCGCGGCGGGGGACAGGGAAGTCGAGCAGTACTTC. Translating it yields CASSAAGDREVEQYF.

V and J are TRBV29-1 and TRBJ2-3, with 7 nucleotides matching TRBD2. The CDR3 extends over 14 amino acids. Trimming cost V 4 bases and J 2 bases; bases outside gene matches: 6. Germline lookup yields CDR1 SQVTM and CDR2 ANQGSEA. The CDR3 protein is CSVGGGEFTDTQYF. In DNA form, the CDR3 reads TGCAGCGTTGGGGGGGGTGAGTTCACAGATACGCAGTATTTT.

The chain is built from TRBV6-5 and TRBJ1-6; D might be TRBD1 (6 bases). The CDR3 is 12 residues long. Germline-derived CDR1 and CDR2 are MNHEY and SVGAGI. Trimming shortened V by 5 bases and J by 12 bases, and 11 bases separated the two germline ends. Written as DNA, the CDR3 is TGTGCCAGCAGTCTTCAGGGGTTACCCCTCCACTTT. Amino acid sequence: CASSLQGLPLHF.

This chain joins TRBV2 and TRBJ2-3; 8 bases fit TRBD2. Losses at the gene ends were 6 bases for V and 3 bases for J; bases not matched to a gene: 5. CDR1 is SNHLY, CDR2 FYNNEI, per germline. CDR3 length equals 14 residues. DNA of the CDR3: TGTGCCAGCAGGGTTACTAGCGGTACAGATACGCAGTATTTT. This gives the protein CASRVTSGTDTQYF.

The J gene is TRBJ1-1, the V gene TRBV28, with D unresolved. The length of the CDR3 is 14 residues. Trimming stripped 5 bases from V and 1 base from J, with 11 bases between. Germline V gene data show CDR1 as MDHEN and CDR2 as SYDVKM. CDR3 in DNA: TGTGCCAGCAGTACCACCCTCAGGAACACTGAAGCTTTCTTT. Encoded protein: CASSTTLRNTEAFF.

This clone was seen more than once but under ten times. The V gene is TRBV28, the J gene TRBJ2-3; TRBD2 agrees at 11 bases. With V trimmed by 5 bases and J by 4 bases, 11 bases remained unmatched. The CDR3 covers 17 residues. The germline V gene encodes CDR1 MDHEN and CDR2 SYDVKM. CDR3 in amino acids: CASSHQLSGRASDTQYF. The CDR3 DNA reads as TGTGCCAGCAGTCACCAACTTAGCGGGAGGGCCTCAGATACGCAGTATTTT. The full variable domain, with the rest looked up from reference TRBV28 and TRBJ2-3, is DVKVTQSSRYLVKRTGEKVFLECVQDMDHENMFWYRQDPGLGLRLIYFSYDVKMKEKGDIPEGYSVSREKKERFSLILESASTNQTSMYLCASSHQLSGRASDTQYFGPGTRLTVL.

The V call is TRBV7-8, the J call TRBJ1-5; D may be TRBD1 (6 bases). Trimming shortened V by 3 bases and J by 7 bases, and 19 bases separated the two germline ends. The CDR3 has 16 residues. In germline, CDR1 is SGHVS, CDR2 FQNEAQ. This CDR3 is CASSFIIAGVWQPQHF. The CDR3 nucleotides read TGTGCCAGCAGCTTTATTATAGCAGGGGTTTGGCAGCCCCAGCATTTT.

CDR3 amino acids: CASSRTSGRDDEQFF. The CDR3 coding sequence is TGTGCCAGCAGCCGGACTAGCGGGAGGGACGATGAGCAGTTCTTC. This chain connects TRBV11-3 to TRBJ2-1, with 15 bases that match TRBD2. The CDR3 contains 15 residues. With 5 bases clipped from V and 8 bases from J, the junction kept 4 bases outside the gene matches. CDR1 and CDR2 from the germline V gene are SGHNT and YENEEA.

The chain joins TRBV28 to TRBJ1-1, with TRBD1 as a possible D gene (5 bases). Germline-derived CDR1 and CDR2 are MDHEN and SYDVKM. Trimming took off 5 bases at V and 10 bases at J, with 20 bases between the two ends. The CDR3 is 14 residues long. Here the CDR3 DNA reads TGTGCCAGCAGTACTCAGGGCCGTATTGTGGGAGCTTTCTTT. Translating it yields CASSTQGRIVGAFF.

This clone was found a few times. The genes are TRBV29-1 and TRBJ1-3; D gene ambiguous. CDR3 length: 13 amino acids. The germline V gene encodes CDR1 SQVTM and CDR2 ANQGSEA. The germline V and J ends were trimmed by 0 bases and 2 bases, with 5 bases remaining between them. As DNA, the CDR3 is TGCAGCGTTGAAGAACACCCTGGAAACACCATATATTTT. It codes for CSVEEHPGNTIYF.

This clone was observed a few times. The CDR3 DNA reads as TGTGCCAGCAGTGTGGCTAGCGGGGCCTACGAGCAGTACTTC. This encodes CASSVASGAYEQYF. The chain is built from TRBV2 and TRBJ2-7, with 9 nucleotides matching TRBD2. Losses at the gene ends were 4 bases for V and 2 bases for J; bases not matched to a gene: 3. This CDR3 has 14 residues. Germline V lookup: CDR1 SNHLY, CDR2 FYNNEI.

In this sample, this clone turned up many times. The chain joins TRBV6-6 to TRBJ2-3, with D unresolved. The V and J ends lost 6 bases and 10 bases respectively, with 14 bases between them. Germline lookup yields CDR1 MNHNY and CDR2 SVGAGI (reference sequence). The CDR3 runs 12 residues. CDR3 DNA sequence: TGTGCCAGCAGGTCCGGGTGGCCGTCGCAGTATTTT. Amino acid sequence: CASRSGWPSQYF.

The genes are TRBV19 and TRBJ2-5; 8 bases are shared with TRBD1. Germline trimming cut 6 bases from V and 4 bases from J; bases unmatched to any gene: 13. Germline loops: CDR1 LNHDA, CDR2 SQIVND (reference sequence). The CDR3 spans 16 residues. CDR3 sequence (DNA): TGTGCCAGTAGGGTTGGACAGGGCGTCTTCGGAGAGACCCAGTACTTC. This gives the protein CASRVGQGVFGETQYF.

V is TRBV9 and J is TRBJ1-4, with 8 positions matching TRBD1. The germline CDR1 and CDR2 sequences are SGDLS and YYNGEE. With V trimmed by 0 bases and J by 4 bases, 5 bases remained unmatched. The CDR3 covers 16 residues. The CDR3: CASSVGQGIGNEKLFF. CDR3 DNA sequence: TGTGCCAGCAGCGTAGGACAGGGGATAGGTAATGAAAAACTGTTTTTT.

This clone was seen just once. The chain couples TRBV18 to TRBJ2-7; 8 bases are a match to TRBD1. CDR1 KGHSH and CDR2 LQKENI come from the germline V gene. There are 13 residues in the CDR3. Trimming removed 4 bases from V and 4 bases from J; junction bases left unmatched: 3. The CDR3 DNA reads as TGTGCCAGCTCACGGACAGGGACGTACGAGCAGTACTTC. This translates into CASSRTGTYEQYF.

Comments on this clone: At one of its ends the junction is not consistent with the germline gene, which may arise from a read error. The V and J genes are TRBV5-6 and TRBJ2-7; 9 nucleotides agree with TRBD1. This CDR3 has 15 residues. Germline lookup yields CDR1 SGHDT and CDR2 YYEEEE. The CDR3 loop is CACSLVETGGYRQYF. For the CDR3, the DNA is TGTGCCTGCAGCTTGGTCGAGACAGGGGGTTACAGGCAGTACTTC.